Presented here are 21 T cell receptor beta chains from one specimen sequenced in a study of blood T cell repertoires in COVID-19. Here immunoSEQ multiplex PCR was the method, and the copy in TCRdb shows in-frame clones only, minus some. This sample has around 160,000 clones, with about 90% found just once. Input material: peripheral blood. These receptor sequences come from a human donor in a cohort sampled during active COVID-19.

This clone was recorded only once. The genes are TRBV4-2 and TRBJ2-7; D gene ambiguous. The CDR3 runs 14 residues. Germline values: CDR1 LGHNA, CDR2 YNFKEQ. V gave up 0 bases and J gave up 3 bases, with 9 bases separating them. The CDR3 sequence is CASSQDRIDYEQYF. Here the CDR3 DNA reads TGTGCCAGCAGCCAAGATCGAATAGACTACGAGCAGTACTTC.

Points on this clone: Other DNA sequences in this specimen translate into the identical CDR3. The rearrangement uses TRBV11-3 and TRBJ1-1; D gene ambiguous. Germline V CDR1 and CDR2: SGHNT, YENEEA. The CDR3 covers 14 residues. With 1 base removed from V and 1 base from J, the gap between germline ends came to 7 bases. DNA for the CDR3: TGTGCCAGCAGCTTAGGACGGGAGAACACTGAAGCTTTCTTT. The encoded protein is CASSLGRENTEAFF. Full variable domain (missing parts from reference TRBV11-3 and TRBJ1-1): EAGVVQSPRYKIIEKKQPVAFWCNPISGHNTLYWYLQNLGQGPELLIRYENEEAVDDSQLPKDRFSAERLKGVDSTLKIQPAELGDSAVYLCASSLGRENTEAFFGQGTRLTVV.

V is TRBV29-1 and J is TRBJ2-1; weak D call: TRBD2 (6 bases). This CDR3 has 17 amino acids. The germline CDR1 and CDR2 sequences are SQVTM and ANQGSEA. The V end lost 6 bases, the J end lost 0 bases, and 21 bases lay between the germline ends. As DNA, the CDR3 is TGCAGCGTCCTCGGGGATGTAGCGGTAAGCTCCTACAATGAGCAGTTCTTC. This gives the protein CSVLGDVAVSSYNEQFF.

For this clone: The junction differs from germline at one of its ends, possibly a read error. This chain uses TRBV7-2 with TRBJ1-6; TRBD1 might be the D (5 bases). CDR3 length: 18 amino acids. Germline lookup yields CDR1 SGHTA and CDR2 FQGNSA. The CDR3 DNA is TGTGCCAGCAGCTTCCACGTACCAGGGACTACATATATTTCACCCCTCCACTTT. Translated: CASSFHVPGTTYISPLHF.

The chain is built from TRBV6-2 or TRBV6-3 and TRBJ1-1; D unresolved. V was cut by 1 base and J by 0 bases, with 9 bases left in between. Germline V lookup: CDR1 MNHEY, CDR2 SVGEGT. The CDR3 is 15 residues long. The CDR3 bases are TGTGCCAGCAGTTACTACCCAGATATGAACACTGAAGCTTTCTTT. It encodes CASSYYPDMNTEAFF.

A single count supports this clone. V gene TRBV4-2 combines with J gene TRBJ2-5; 12 bases match TRBD2. There are 17 residues in the CDR3. Germline V gene sequence: CDR1 LGHNA, CDR2 YNFKEQ. V was pared by 0 bases and J by 2 bases, with 4 bases of the junction left unmatched. The CDR3 region is CASSQDQTSGGQETQYF. CDR3 nucleotide sequence: TGTGCCAGCAGCCAAGATCAGACTAGCGGGGGACAAGAGACCCAGTACTTC.

This clone was seen a single time. The chain carries TRBV4-1 and TRBJ1-4; D remains ambiguous. Germline CDR1 MGHRA, CDR2 YSYEKL. The CDR3 covers 16 residues. V was cut by 1 base and J by 0 bases, with 9 bases left in between. The CDR3 loop reads CASSQAERSTNEKLFF. CDR3 nucleotide sequence: TGCGCCAGCAGCCAAGCCGAGCGGTCAACTAATGAAAAACTGTTTTTT.

The rearrangement uses TRBV4-2 and TRBJ1-2, with D possibly matching TRBD1 (5 bases). The V gene's germline CDR1 is LGHNA and CDR2 YNFKEQ. The CDR3 has 15 amino acids. V gave up 4 bases and J gave up 3 bases, with 15 bases separating them. CDR3 in amino acids: CASSPELTVYYGYTF. In nucleotides, the CDR3 is TGTGCCAGCAGCCCGGAACTGACAGTGTACTATGGCTACACCTTC.

The rearrangement joins TRBV7-3 to TRBJ2-7; tentative D call: TRBD2 (6 bases). The CDR3 runs 13 residues. Per germline, CDR1 SGHTA and CDR2 FQGTGA. The V and J ends lost 4 bases and 2 bases respectively, with 9 bases between them. For the CDR3, the DNA is TGTGCCAGCAGCTCGGGACTGGCCTACGAGCAGTACTTC. It codes for CASSSGLAYEQYF.

V and J are TRBV28 and TRBJ1-6; D may be TRBD1 (5 bases). Germline CDR1 reads MDHEN; CDR2 reads SYDVKM. V gave up 6 bases and J gave up 7 bases, with 16 bases separating them. This CDR3 is built from 15 residues. The CDR3 nucleotides are TGTGCCAGCAGCCTCCCGGGGGGGGGAAATTCACCCCTCCACTTT. Amino acid sequence: CASSLPGGGNSPLHF.

This chain joins TRBV4-2 and TRBJ2-1; 13 bases map to TRBD2. Germline CDR1 reads LGHNA; CDR2 reads YNFKEQ. The V segment lost 2 bases and the J segment 6 bases; nucleotides outside the gene matches: 4. The CDR3 sequence is 16 residues long. The CDR3: CASSQPGTSGANEQFF. The CDR3 DNA reads as TGTGCCAGCAGCCAACCCGGGACTAGCGGGGCCAATGAGCAGTTCTTC.

The chain employs TRBV28 and TRBJ1-2, with TRBD1 matching 9 bases. The germline gives CDR1 MDHEN, CDR2 SYDVKM. J lost 3 bases, V lost 4 bases, and 6 bases had no gene match. The CDR3 sequence is 15 residues long. CDR3 residues: CASSSPGQGHYGYTF. The CDR3 DNA is TGTGCCAGCAGTTCTCCGGGACAGGGTCACTATGGCTACACCTTC.

The chain is built from TRBV27 and TRBJ1-2; D might be TRBD1 (5 bases). Germline lookup yields CDR1 MNHEY and CDR2 SMNVEV (reference sequence). The ends were cut back, 3 bases at V and 4 bases at J, with 9 bases in the middle. The CDR3 has 13 amino acids. CDR3 in DNA: TGTGCCAGCAGTTTGACGGGGGTCTATGGCTACACCTTC. Translated, it gives CASSLTGVYGYTF.

The chain recombines TRBV5-1 with TRBJ2-3, with 14 positions matching TRBD2. The J segment lost 1 base and the V segment lost 4 bases, leaving 11 bases of the junction unmatched. CDR3 length: 19 residues. Germline V gene lookup returns CDR1 SGHRS and CDR2 YFSETQ. CDR3 DNA sequence: TGCGCCAGCAGCCCGCCGGGACTAGCGGGAGCAGGGGGCACAGATACGCAGTATTTT. This gives the protein CASSPPGLAGAGGTDTQYF.

CDR3 sequence reads: CASSKGGTSKTDTQYF. The CDR3, as DNA: TGTGCCAGCAGCAAAGGCGGGACTAGCAAGACAGATACGCAGTATTTT. The chain employs TRBV21-1 and TRBJ2-3; TRBD2 is taken as the D call from the table, unchecked against the DNA. TRBV21-1 is termed a pseudogene. This CDR3 has 16 amino acids.

The chain carries TRBV18 and TRBJ2-7; TRBD1 agrees at 10 bases. Germline values: CDR1 KGHSH, CDR2 LQKENI. The CDR3 contains 14 residues. The trim removed 3 bases at V and 5 bases at J, leaving 4 bases unmatched. The CDR3, as DNA: TGTGCCAGCTCACCGGGACAGGGGATCAACGAGCAGTACTTC. This codes for CASSPGQGINEQYF.

This chain links TRBV6-6 with TRBJ1-1; no clear D. From germline, CDR1 is MNHNY and CDR2 SVGAGI (reference sequence). The CDR3 spans 14 residues. Trimming removed 5 bases from V and 0 bases from J, with 10 bases in between. The CDR3: CASSQTPMNTEAFF. In DNA form, the CDR3 reads TGTGCCAGCAGTCAAACTCCAATGAACACTGAAGCTTTCTTT.

The V and J genes are TRBV23-1 and TRBJ2-2; 7 bases align to TRBD2. TRBV23-1 is noted as an ORF with a role that remains uncertain. V was clipped by 4 bases and J by 1 base; unmatched bases: 3. There are 15 residues in the CDR3. Here the CDR3 reads CASSPPGGNTGELFF. As DNA, the CDR3 is TGCGCCAGCAGTCCCCCGGGGGGGAACACCGGGGAGCTGTTTTTT.

This clone occurred once. The chain has TRBV5-1 and TRBJ2-3; TRBD2 agrees at 9 bases. Germline-derived CDR1 and CDR2 are SGHRS and YFSETQ. V shed 1 base and J 5 bases; nucleotides not matched to a gene: 8. This CDR3 region has 16 residues. CDR3 protein: CASSLLAGPDQDTQYF. Here the CDR3 DNA reads TGCGCCAGCAGCTTGCTAGCGGGGCCCGACCAAGATACGCAGTATTTT. Combining the CDR3 with reference TRBV5-1 and TRBJ2-3 gives the whole variable domain KAGVTQTPRYLIKTRGQQVTLSCSPISGHRSVSWYQQTPGQGLQFLFEYFSETQRNKGNFPGRFSGRQFSNSRSEMNVSTLELGDSALYLCASSLLAGPDQDTQYFGPGTRLTVL.

The chain couples TRBV3-1 (or the pseudogene TRBV3-2) to TRBJ1-4; 7 positions agree with TRBD1. The germline gives CDR1 LGHDT, CDR2 YNNKEL (reference sequence). Unmatched junction bases numbered 6, after V lost 4 bases and J lost 7 bases. This CDR3 has 14 amino acids. CDR3 region: CASSLGTESEKLFF. CDR3 in DNA: TGTGCCAGCAGCCTAGGGACAGAGTCTGAAAAACTGTTTTTT.

The rearrangement links TRBV5-1 to TRBJ2-1, with 9 bases lining up with TRBD1. The CDR3 is 15 amino acids. V lost 3 bases to trimming and J lost 9 bases; unmatched junction nucleotides: 10. Germline V gene lookup returns CDR1 SGHRS and CDR2 YFSETQ. Here the CDR3 reads CASSWDGTGRGEQFF. CDR3 bases: TGCGCCAGCAGCTGGGACGGGACAGGGAGGGGTGAGCAGTTCTTC.